This T cell receptor beta chain comes out of a study of a mutant IDH1 vaccine in newly diagnosed glioma. Turning to the study itself: Vaccination of patients was performed eight times, in weeks 1, 3, 5, 7, 11, 15, 19 and 23. The earlier regimen, radiotherapy, temozolomide, or both, was most often both.

Germline CDR1 reads LNHDA; CDR2 reads SQIVND (reference sequence). The CDR3 is 15 residues long. Germline trimming cut 7 bases from V and 9 bases from J; bases unmatched to any gene: 12. Comment on this clone: Its antigen is currently unknown.

Time point indicated: week 11, during vaccination. Vaccinated patients received 300 ug of mutant IDH1 20-mer peptide per dose, with topical imiquimod. TCRdb's copy holds only in-frame clones and misses some; the assay was immunoSEQ multiplex PCR. Altogether more than 55,000 clones are present, less than 85% being singletons, with the ten largest covering 3.6%. The sequenced sample was PBMCs, obtained from a glioma patient whose treatment included an IDH1 peptide vaccine. This TCR was recovered from a man aged 25 to 40 with glioma. This chain uses TRBV19 with TRBJ2-1, with 10 bases that match TRBD2. CDR3 residues: CASKAAASGGLEQFF. CDR3 DNA sequence: TGTGCCAGTAAAGCGGCAGCTAGCGGGGGCCTTGAGCAGTTCTTC.